This T cell receptor (beta chain) was obtained from a study of shared clonotypes between healthy human individuals (dated by TCRdb to 2019 to 2021). Background on the whole study: A few men and two women, aged 18 to 49 years, made up the cohort. Per donor, three plates each were used for CD4 naive and CD4 memory, two for CD8 naive, and one for CD8 memory. Libraries were prepared and TCR repertoires were sequenced by different laboratories using diverse techniques, in order to increase sequencing depth and limit assay-specific biases. Each donor's leukapheresis produced roughly between roughly 0.85 and 10 billion PBMCs. Blood TCR repertoires of 5 or 6 healthy adults were deeply sequenced to estimate repertoire size and the extent of clonotype sharing between individuals.

Here is what the overall study found, with its caveats: Sampling was limited to blood, and TCR repertoires in tissue likely differ from TCR repertoires in blood. When several donors were compared, the shared fraction of clonotypes was approximately 5% for naive CD4, roughly 3.4% for naive CD8, about 2.5% for memory CD4, and 0.35% to 0.5% for memory CD8. Estimated clonotype richness was generally larger for naive than for memory subsets. The genetic and exposure-history diversity represented was limited by the small number of donors. Compared with non-shared clonotypes, clonotypes shared by all four sorted-subset donors had higher generation probabilities. Rarefaction of sorted-subset datasets indicated incomplete sequencing despite the large sequencing depth. Based on pairwise subsampling, the degree of clonotype sharing among donors was expected to be affected by sequencing depth.

CD8 naive samples consisted of CD45RO-negative cells that were positively selected for CCR7, yielding a CD45RA+CCR7+ population without TemRA cells. Donors were healthy HIV-negative adults with no recently reported acute infections or vaccinations. Only Caucasian adults living in Nashville, Tennessee, USA were represented among the donors. Blood was collected by leukapheresis, and PBMCs were isolated by Ficoll-Histopaque density gradient centrifugation and then cryopreserved in liquid nitrogen vapor phase. Analytical flow cytometry was used to check the purity and quantity of every magnetically sorted T cell population. Genomic DNA was isolated from every sorted fraction and measured by UV absorbance on a Nanodrop 2000c. TCR CDR3 regions were amplified from genomic DNA by multiplex PCR using the deep immunoSEQ assay. Extracted genomic DNA from each cell subset was spread evenly across all wells of several immunoSEQ 96-well plates, with each plate serving as a replicate. For sorted subsets, roughly 200 ng of genomic DNA, equivalent to 25,000 to 35,000 T cell genomes, went into each replicate PCR. Purified libraries were quantified with a Qubit 3.0 fluorometer, sized on a Bioanalyzer 2100, and re-quantified with the KAPA Library Quantification kit. A separate single-read 150-cycle Illumina NextSeq 550 flow cell was used to sequence each immunoSEQ 96-well plate. The source study handled its data this way. The immunoSEQ output contained only junctional sequences without quality scores, so filtering could not match that applied to full-length reads. To assign V/J genes and CDR3, sequences were annotated using PyIR, a Python wrapper for IgBLAST v1.9, with IMGT germline references. Reads with weak V/J assignments (E-value above 1e-6), missing CDR3, stop codons, out-of-frame junctions, or ambiguous translated residues were removed. A V3J clonotype was defined by an identical inferred V gene, J gene, and CDR3 amino acid sequence. The percentage overlap between two repertoires was calculated by dividing the number of shared unique clonotypes by the size of the smaller repertoire. Richness of each repertoire was evaluated using RTK rarefaction, the Chao1 estimator, and Recon v2.1 estimates of unobserved clonotypes. OLGA was used to compute generation probabilities for all TCRbeta clonotypes that the gDNA method yielded from a handful of donors. TCRdb holds this immuneACCESS table with in-frame rearrangements only. Some clones are missing; in checked studies, unresolved V genes explain under half, and the rest has no known cause. That table gives V, J and clone size, and the DNA gave D and trimming. The sample contains more than 2 million clones, 93% of them found a single time. The ten largest clones capture roughly 1.7% of the sample.

Concerning this clone itself: Its recognized antigen is unknown. Base quality data are lacking; no much larger clone is found one base away. Additional DNA sequences in this sample encode the identical CDR3.

Sequencing was done on a sample of naive CD8+ T cells from PBMCs. The cell subset or site label here, explained by the study, means: CD45RA+CCR7+. This TCR was recovered from a man between 18 and 29 years old in good health. Some clones in this sample may be carry-over from other donors' samples.

In nucleotides, the sequence is TGTGCCAGCAGCGTAGGGGACTCCCGATATAATGAGCAGTTCTTC. Translated, it reads CASSVGDSRYNEQFF. This chain is built from TRBV9 and TRBJ2-1; possibly the D gene is TRBD2, per 6 matching bases. Trimming costs V 0 bases and J 7 bases, and their ends lie 14 bases apart. The CDR3, from cysteine to phenylalanine, totals 15 residues. Kept here is only the CDR3 DNA, which spans 45 bases and is read in frame from base 1. CDR1 SGDLS and CDR2 YYNGEE are derived from the germline V gene.